Each of the 28 T cell receptor beta chains below was sequenced from the same sample in a study of blood T cell repertoires in COVID-19. The data were produced by immunoSEQ multiplex PCR, yet TCRdb's version contains in-frame clones alone and is incomplete. The table includes tens of thousands of clones, approximately 86% detected once. Sequencing was carried out using peripheral blood. These receptors were taken from a man aged 45-65 years with active COVID-19.

This clone was seen a single time. The chain has TRBV19 and TRBJ1-5; a weak D match, TRBD1 (5 bases). The CDR3 sequence is 11 residues long. Germline V gene lookup returns CDR1 LNHDA and CDR2 SQIVND (reference sequence). V shed 9 bases and J shed 9 bases, with 12 bases lying between them. The CDR3 sequence: CASGGGPPQHF. The CDR3 DNA sequence: TGTGCCAGCGGGGGAGGGCCGCCCCAGCATTTT.

The chain combines TRBV15 with TRBJ2-5, with D tentatively TRBD1 (5 bases). The CDR3 runs to 13 residues. With 9 bases removed from V and 5 bases from J, the gap between germline ends came to 16 bases. Germline V gene sequence: CDR1 LNHNV, CDR2 YYDKDF (reference sequence). CDR3 loop: CATLPGHGETQYF. The CDR3 region has the DNA TGTGCCACTCTTCCAGGGCATGGGGAGACCCAGTACTTC.

V is TRBV5-5 and J is TRBJ2-2; 10 nucleotides match TRBD1. The V segment lost 2 bases and the J segment 5 bases; nucleotides outside the gene matches: 6. Germline loops: CDR1 SGHKS, CDR2 YYEKEE (reference sequence). This CDR3 spans 16 amino acids. CDR3 sequence: CASSFGGTGVTGELFF. The CDR3, as DNA: TGTGCCAGCAGCTTCGGAGGGACAGGGGTAACCGGGGAGCTGTTTTTT.

This clone was detected once. The J gene is TRBJ2-3, the V gene TRBV4-1; 12 bases match TRBD2. The J segment lost 5 bases and the V segment lost 1 base, leaving 4 bases of the junction unmatched. The CDR3 covers 16 residues. Germline V gene lookup returns CDR1 MGHRA and CDR2 YSYEKL. DNA for the CDR3: TGCGCCAGCAGCCAAGCTAGCGGGAGGGCGGTAGATACGCAGTATTTT. It yields the protein CASSQASGRAVDTQYF.

V usage is TRBV3-1 (or the pseudogene TRBV3-2) and J usage is TRBJ2-1; D not resolved. V dropped 5 bases and J dropped 5 bases, with 4 bases sitting between them. This CDR3 has 11 amino acids. CDR1 and CDR2 from the germline V gene are LGHDT and YNNKEL (reference sequence). In DNA form, the CDR3 reads TGTGCCAGCAGCTTTAACAATGAGCAGTTCTTC. Its protein is CASSFNNEQFF.

The rearrangement uses TRBV9 and TRBJ2-3; D might be TRBD2 (6 bases). The CDR3 runs 16 residues. V was trimmed by 4 bases and J by 2 bases, leaving 17 bases between them. The germline CDR1 and CDR2 sequences are SGDLS and YYNGEE. CDR3 coding DNA: TGTGCCAGCAGCCCGACACCGGGACTTCACACAGATACGCAGTATTTT. Translating gives CASSPTPGLHTDTQYF.

The chain links TRBV5-4 to TRBJ2-5; 7 bases align to TRBD1. Losses at the gene ends were 1 base for V and 2 bases for J; bases not matched to a gene: 5. Germline lookup yields CDR1 SGHNT and CDR2 YYREEE (reference sequence). CDR3 length equals 15 residues. As DNA, the CDR3 is TGTGCCAGCAGCTTGCCCGGGACAGAACAAGAGACCCAGTACTTC. Its protein product is CASSLPGTEQETQYF. The full variable domain, completed using reference TRBV5-4 and TRBJ2-5, is ETGVTQSPTHLIKTRGQQVTLRCSSQSGHNTVSWYQQALGQGPQFIFQYYREEENGRGNFPPRFSGLQFPNYSSELNVNALELDDSALYLCASSLPGTEQETQYFGPGTRLLVL.

The V and J genes are TRBV4-2 and TRBJ2-1; D might be TRBD2 (5 bases). The length of the CDR3 is 16 residues. Looked up from germline, CDR1 is LGHNA and CDR2 is YNFKEQ. Trimming shortened V by 0 bases and J by 0 bases, and 9 bases separated the two germline ends. The CDR3 DNA reads TGTGCCAGCAGCCAAGAGAGCGGAAGCTCCTACAATGAGCAGTTCTTC. Protein: CASSQESGSSYNEQFF.

The chain combines TRBV4-1 with TRBJ1-4, with TRBD1 as a possible D gene (5 bases). V was trimmed by 2 bases and J by 5 bases, leaving 15 bases between them. CDR3 size: 16 residues. CDR1 is MGHRA and CDR2 is YSYEKL in the germline V gene. CDR3 protein: CASSQKIIGQNEKLFF. The CDR3 DNA reads as TGCGCCAGCAGCCAAAAGATTATAGGACAAAATGAAAAACTGTTTTTT.

V and J are TRBV4-1 and TRBJ2-5; no firm D call. Per germline, CDR1 MGHRA and CDR2 YSYEKL. This CDR3 region has 15 residues. V dropped 1 base and J dropped 0 bases, with 9 bases sitting between them. The CDR3 protein is CASSQVSSDQETQYF. The CDR3 DNA is TGCGCCAGCAGCCAAGTATCGTCTGACCAAGAGACCCAGTACTTC.

This clone was counted a single time. The V call is TRBV30, the J call TRBJ2-1, with TRBD2 matching over 7 bases. This CDR3 spans 13 amino acids. The ends lost 0 bases at V and 11 bases at J; junction bases unmatched: 7. Germline values: CDR1 GTSNPN, CDR2 SVGIG (reference sequence). Here the CDR3 reads CAWSVPPTSQQFF. CDR3 nucleotide sequence: TGTGCCTGGAGTGTACCCCCGACTAGCCAGCAGTTCTTC.

The chain is built from TRBV29-1 and TRBJ2-1; D remains unclear. The V and J ends lost 8 bases and 0 bases respectively, with 8 bases between them. Germline assignment: CDR1 SQVTM and CDR2 ANQGSEA. The CDR3 is made up of 12 amino acids. The DNA for the CDR3 is TGCAGCCAACAGACCTCCTACAATGAGCAGTTCTTC. This codes for CSQQTSYNEQFF.

The V gene is TRBV19, the J gene TRBJ2-3; 15 nucleotides align to TRBD2. With V trimmed by 5 bases and J by 6 bases, 15 bases remained unmatched. From germline, CDR1 is LNHDA and CDR2 SQIVND (reference sequence). The CDR3 is made up of 19 amino acids. The CDR3 DNA follows: TGTGCCAGTAGTGTCCGTCTCCCGGGACTAGCGGGAGGCTGGGATACGCAGTATTTT. Residues: CASSVRLPGLAGGWDTQYF.

A few counts support this clone. The chain is built from TRBV19 and TRBJ1-1; TRBD1 matches 10 bases. CDR1 is LNHDA and CDR2 is SQIVND in the germline V gene (reference sequence). V lost 4 bases to trimming and J lost 5 bases; unmatched junction nucleotides: 4. The CDR3 runs 14 residues. The chain's CDR3 is CASSNPGQGTEAFF. CDR3 sequence (DNA): TGTGCCAGTAGTAATCCGGGACAGGGGACTGAAGCTTTCTTT. The variable domain in full, completed from reference TRBV19 and TRBJ1-1, reads DGGITQSPKYLFRKEGQNVTLSCEQNLNHDAMYWYRQDPGQGLRLIYYSQIVNDFQKGDIAEGYSVSREKKESFPLTVTSAQKNPTAFYLCASSNPGQGTEAFFGQGTRLTVV.

The chain employs TRBV7-6 and TRBJ2-5, with 7 bases identical to TRBD1. Losses at the gene ends were 4 bases for V and 0 bases for J; bases not matched to a gene: 8. Germline CDR1 reads SGHVS; CDR2 reads FNYEAQ. The CDR3 length is 16 residues. DNA for the CDR3: TGTGCCAGCAGCTCCTCTGGGACAGCTAACCAAGAGACCCAGTACTTC. It encodes CASSSSGTANQETQYF.

The chain couples TRBV7-9 to TRBJ2-3; 10 bases map to TRBD2. The CDR3 has 16 amino acids. Germline V lookup: CDR1 SEHNR, CDR2 FQNEAQ (reference sequence). Germline trimming cut 5 bases from V and 0 bases from J; bases unmatched to any gene: 5. CDR3 in amino acids: CASSRTSGVSTDTQYF. The CDR3 DNA follows: TGTGCCAGCAGCCGTACTAGCGGGGTTAGCACAGATACGCAGTATTTT.

This chain links TRBV1 with TRBJ2-7; TRBD2, the D gene given by the table, was not confirmed from the DNA. TRBV1 is reported as a pseudogene. The CDR3 has 16 residues. The CDR3 region has the DNA TGCACCAGCAGCCAAGATCACCCTAGGTCCCCACACGAGCAGTACTTC. Translation: CTSSQDHPRSPHEQYF.

V is TRBV9 and J is TRBJ2-7; D possibly corresponds to TRBD2 (5 bases). Germline V gene data show CDR1 as SGDLS and CDR2 as YYNGEE. V shed 2 bases and J shed 5 bases, with 11 bases lying between them. The CDR3 is made up of 13 amino acids. The CDR3 reads CASSVYEGNEQYF. In DNA form, the CDR3 reads TGTGCCAGCAGCGTTTATGAGGGAAACGAGCAGTACTTC.

The chain couples TRBV4-1 to TRBJ2-6, with a weak D call TRBD2 (5 bases). Trimming shortened V by 4 bases and J by 1 base, and 8 bases separated the two germline ends. CDR1 is MGHRA, CDR2 YSYEKL, per germline. This CDR3 spans 15 amino acids. CDR3 nucleotide sequence: TGCGCCAGCAGCCTCTCGGGGTCTGGGGCCAACGTCCTGACTTTC. Its protein is CASSLSGSGANVLTF.

The V call is TRBV6-5, the J call TRBJ2-1; D may be TRBD1 (6 bases). The CDR3 loop spans 14 amino acids. Per germline, CDR1 MNHEY and CDR2 SVGAGI. V was clipped by 4 bases and J by 4 bases, with 11 bases between them. The CDR3 nucleotides read TGTGCCAGCAGTTTTTCGGACAGTTACAATGAGCAGTTCTTC. Its protein is CASSFSDSYNEQFF.

The chain combines TRBV4-1 with TRBJ1-2, with D unclear. Germline CDR1 reads MGHRA; CDR2 reads YSYEKL. V lost 0 bases, J lost 0 bases, and 11 bases lay in between. The CDR3 sequence is 16 residues long. The CDR3 sequence is CASSQDGGMANYGYTF. The CDR3 DNA sequence: TGCGCCAGCAGCCAAGATGGAGGGATGGCTAACTATGGCTACACCTTC.

The gene calls are TRBV7-2 and TRBJ1-1; no clear D gene. The CDR3 runs to 13 residues. Trimming removed 5 bases at V and 1 base at J, with 8 bases between. Germline loops: CDR1 SGHTA, CDR2 FQGNSA. Here the CDR3 DNA reads TGTGCCAGCAGCCTACGGGGGAACACTGAAGCTTTCTTT. It is translated as CASSLRGNTEAFF. The full variable domain, with the rest looked up from reference TRBV7-2 and TRBJ1-1, is GAGVSQSPSNKVTEKGKDVELRCDPISGHTALYWYRQSLGQGLEFLIYFQGNSAPDKSGLPSDRFSAERTGGSVSTLTIQRTQQEDSAVYLCASSLRGNTEAFFGQGTRLTVV.

CDR3: CASSSSPGEKLFF. For the CDR3, the DNA is TGCGCCAGCAGCTCGTCTCCGGGGGAAAAACTGTTTTTT. This sequence joins TRBV5-1 and TRBJ1-4; D remains unclear. V was shortened by 3 bases and J by 8 bases, with 11 bases between the two germline ends. The length of the CDR3 is 13 residues. CDR1 is SGHRS and CDR2 is YFSETQ in the germline V gene.

The genes are TRBV2 and TRBJ2-7; TRBD2 matches 8 bases. This CDR3 spans 14 amino acids. The V and J ends lost 1 base and 4 bases, in that order; junction bases with no gene match: 3. Germline V gene data show CDR1 as SNHLY and CDR2 as FYNNEI. CDR3 amino acids: CASSEVAGSYEQYF. In nucleotides, the CDR3 is TGTGCCAGCAGTGAAGTAGCGGGGTCGTACGAGCAGTACTTC.

The chain uses TRBV7-9 and TRBJ2-1; 8 bases map to TRBD2. The V and J ends lost 2 bases and 12 bases, in that order; junction bases with no gene match: 15. The CDR3 extends over 16 amino acids. Germline V gene sequence: CDR1 SEHNR, CDR2 FQNEAQ (reference sequence). The CDR3 nucleotides read TGTGCCAGCAGCTTAAAGGCGGGGGGACAATGGGGCGTGCAGTTCTTC. The encoded protein is CASSLKAGGQWGVQFF.

This clone was seen only once. CDR3 sequence (DNA): TGTGCCAGCAGCTTGGGCAGATTCCAAGAGACCCAGTACTTC. Its protein product is CASSLGRFQETQYF. The genes are TRBV11-2 and TRBJ2-5; D not certain. The CDR3 is 14 residues long. V was pared by 3 bases and J by 1 base, with 9 bases between. Per germline, CDR1 SGHAT and CDR2 FQNNGV.

The J gene is TRBJ2-3, the V gene TRBV19; D might be TRBD1 (6 bases). V lost 8 bases to trimming and J lost 6 bases, with 21 bases between them. The germline V gene encodes CDR1 LNHDA and CDR2 SQIVND (reference sequence). The CDR3 runs 15 residues. The CDR3 sequence is CASGPDRLKGDTQYF. The DNA for the CDR3 is TGTGCCAGTGGGCCGGACAGACTTAAGGGTGATACGCAGTATTTT.

The sample holds one count of this clone. The chain couples TRBV5-1 to TRBJ2-1; 7 nucleotides align to TRBD2. Trimming removed 7 bases from V and 4 bases from J; junction bases left unmatched: 17. The CDR3 consists of 17 residues. The germline V gene has CDR1 SGHRS and CDR2 YFSETQ. The CDR3 is CASARRGESLGYNEQFF. For the CDR3, the DNA is TGCGCCAGCGCCCGACGGGGGGAGTCCCTAGGGTACAATGAGCAGTTCTTC.